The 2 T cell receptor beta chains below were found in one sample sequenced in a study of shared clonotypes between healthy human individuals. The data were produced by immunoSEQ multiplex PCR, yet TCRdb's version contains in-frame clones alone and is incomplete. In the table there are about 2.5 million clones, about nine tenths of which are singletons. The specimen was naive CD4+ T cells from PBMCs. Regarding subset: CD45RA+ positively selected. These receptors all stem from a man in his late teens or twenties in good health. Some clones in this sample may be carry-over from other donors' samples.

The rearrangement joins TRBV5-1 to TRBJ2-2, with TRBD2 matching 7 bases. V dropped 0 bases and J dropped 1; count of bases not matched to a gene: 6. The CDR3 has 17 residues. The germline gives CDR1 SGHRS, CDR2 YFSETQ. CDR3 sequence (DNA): TGCGCCAGCAGCTTGGCCCTGTCTAGCGGGAACACCGGGGAGCTGTTTTTT. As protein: CASSLALSSGNTGELFF.

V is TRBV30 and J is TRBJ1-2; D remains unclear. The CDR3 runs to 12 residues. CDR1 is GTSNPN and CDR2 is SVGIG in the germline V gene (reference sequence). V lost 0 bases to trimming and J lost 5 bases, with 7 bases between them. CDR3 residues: CAWSVFRYGYTF. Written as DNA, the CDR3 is TGTGCCTGGAGTGTATTTCGGTATGGCTACACCTTC. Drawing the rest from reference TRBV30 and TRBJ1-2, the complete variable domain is SQTIHQWPATLVQPVGSPLSLECTVEGTSNPNLYWYRQAAGRGLQLLFYSVGIGQISSEVPQNLSASRPQDRQFILSSKKLLLSDSGFYLCAWSVFRYGYTFGSGTRLTVV.